This T cell receptor (beta chain) was profiled in a study of T cell clonotyping in hematopoietic cell transplantation. In the study overall: Pretransplant recipient samples were taken after cytoreduction. Study observations and caveats: Higher Inverse Simpson Index values in graft donor and pretransplant recipient predicted broader posttransplant TCR diversity. After transplant, recipient diversity fell while pathologically expanded clonotypes grew through day 180.

This CDR3 contains 15 residues. Germline CDR1 is SGHTA and CDR2 is FQGNSA. The germline V and J ends were trimmed by 5 bases and 1 base, with 12 bases remaining between them. Points on this clone: Its antigen is not known.

Profiled with immunoSEQ multiplex PCR; TCRdb holds only in-frame clones, not every one. The repertoire consists of 45,000 or so clones, with 80% to 85% occurring once and the leading ten covering over 4.5%. This sample's time point: recipient sample about 28 days before transplant, after cytoreduction. Samples: about 28 days before transplant, then days 30, 100 and 180 after. The TCR originated in a man aged 55 to 69 with myelodysplastic syndrome. Some clones in this sample may be carry-over from other donors' samples. The source was peripheral blood mononuclear cells, collected before stem cell transplant. The chain joins TRBV7-2 to TRBJ1-5; D is possibly TRBD1 (5 bases). The CDR3 protein is CASSPFRDSNQPQHF. The CDR3 coding sequence is TGTGCCAGCAGCCCATTCCGGGACAGCAATCAGCCCCAGCATTTT.